This T cell receptor beta chain emerged from a study of T cells in localized non-small cell lung cancer. Whole-study findings and limits: Of the tissues analyzed, uninvolved adjacent lung showed maximal T cell clonality, greater than tumor. Longer overall survival accompanied higher blood T cell density.

The assay was immunoSEQ multiplex PCR, and TCRdb's table has in-frame clones only and misses some. The repertoire holds approximately 41,000 clones, with around nine tenths as singletons. CDR1 is MNHEY, CDR2 SVGAGI, per germline. This CDR3 comprises 11 residues. Trimming shortened V by 4 bases and J by 6 bases, and 3 bases separated the two germline ends. Comment on this clone: Its antigen is as yet unknown.

The sequence was obtained from a female donor over 55 with stage I squamous cell lung carcinoma. Sequenced here: peripheral blood, sampled before any cancer treatment. This chain joins TRBV6-5 and TRBJ2-2; no firm D call. CDR3 loop: CASSFAGELFF. In nucleotides, the CDR3 is TGTGCCAGCAGTTTCGCCGGGGAGCTGTTTTTT.